These T cell receptor beta chains were read from a single sample in a study of T-cell reconstitution after alpha-beta-depleted transplantation in children. TCRdb reanalysed the PCR reads using MiXCR and keeps one entry per CDR3 protein. The sample has a few hundred thousand distinct CDR3 sequences; 13% are singletons. This specimen consisted of PBMCs, obtained from the stem cell graft. The source of these receptors is a human donor who donated a stem cell graft to a child with Fanconi anemia. The CDR3 runs from the conserved cysteine through the conserved F or W. The D gene is left open where the match is weak. Expanded clones get a size class; other rows say once, few or many, or leave the size out.

j_call clone_size d_call v_call cdr3_aa cdr3_nt
TRBJ2-5 many - TRBV5-1 CASSLWGSETQYF TGCGCCAGCAGCTTATGGGGATCAGAGACCCAGTACTTC
TRBJ2-5 - TRBD2 TRBV29-1 CSVGSSGGQETQYF TGCAGCGTTGGGTCTAGCGGGGGCCAAGAGACCCAGTACTTC
TRBJ2-5 many TRBD1 TRBV5-6 CASRRDSEETQYF TGTGCCAGCAGACGGGACAGCGAAGAGACCCAGTACTTC
TRBJ2-2 many - TRBV3-1 CASISGNTGELFF TGTGCCAGCATCTCTGGGAACACCGGGGAGCTGTTTTTT
TRBJ2-1 - - TRBV3-1 CASSQDLGFGNEQFF TGTGCCAGCAGCCAAGATCTGGGGTTCGGCAATGAGCAGTTCTTC
TRBJ1-1 few - TRBV30 CAWGRDLNTEAFF TGTGCCTGGGGCCGAGACTTGAACACTGAAGCTTTCTTT
TRBJ2-1 - TRBD2 TRBV5-1 CASIATSGVDNEQFF TGCGCCAGCATCGCGACTAGCGGGGTGGACAATGAGCAGTTCTTC
TRBJ2-4 few - TRBV3-1 CASSQGGSLSDIQYF TGTGCCAGCAGCCAAGGAGGCAGCCTCTCCGACATTCAGTACTTC
TRBJ2-1 - TRBD1 TRBV10-3 CAISDPGRGQAHNEQFF TGTGCCATCAGTGACCCAGGCAGGGGACAGGCGCACAATGAGCAGTTCTTC
TRBJ1-5 - - TRBV9 CASSRTVTQPQHF TGTGCCAGCAGCCGGACAGTTACTCAGCCCCAGCATTTT
TRBJ2-5 many - TRBV7-9 CASSHTGRSETQYF TGTGCCAGCAGCCATACTGGACGAAGTGAGACCCAGTACTTC
TRBJ2-1 many TRBD2 TRBV27 CASSLTASGRYNEQFF TGTGCCAGCAGTTTAACGGCTAGCGGTCGCTACAATGAGCAGTTCTTC
TRBJ1-2 many - TRBV12-3/TRBV12-4 CASSSVGGYTF TGTGCCAGCAGTTCTGTTGGGGGCTACACCTTC
TRBJ2-3 - - TRBV7-2 CASSLLGARADTQYF TGTGCCAGCAGCTTGCTCGGGGCTAGGGCAGATACGCAGTATTTT
TRBJ2-3 many TRBD1 TRBV4-2 CASSQQGAKVSTDTQYF TGTGCCAGCAGCCAACAGGGGGCGAAGGTGAGCACAGATACGCAGTATTTT